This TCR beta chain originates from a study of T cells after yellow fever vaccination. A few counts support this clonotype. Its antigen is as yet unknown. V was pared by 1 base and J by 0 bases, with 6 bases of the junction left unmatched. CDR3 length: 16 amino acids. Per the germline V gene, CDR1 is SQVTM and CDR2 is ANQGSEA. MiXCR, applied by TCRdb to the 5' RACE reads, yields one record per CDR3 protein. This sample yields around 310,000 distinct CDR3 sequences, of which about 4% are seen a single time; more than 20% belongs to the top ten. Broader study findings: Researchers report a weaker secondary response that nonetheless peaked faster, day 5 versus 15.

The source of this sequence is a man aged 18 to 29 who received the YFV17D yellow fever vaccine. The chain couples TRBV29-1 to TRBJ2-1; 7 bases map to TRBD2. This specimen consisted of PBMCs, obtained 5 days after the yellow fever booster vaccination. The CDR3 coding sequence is TGCAGCGTTGAAGGGGAGGGAGCCAGCTCCTACAATGAGCAGTTCTTC. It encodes CSVEGEGASSYNEQFF.